A selection of T cell receptor beta chains follows, all from one sample in a study of T cell responses to AZD1222 COVID-19 vaccine. Clones were read by immunoSEQ multiplex PCR, and TCRdb kept only the in-frame ones, dropping some. The data hold approximately 150,000 clones, with over 85% observed a single time. The sample here was peripheral blood, taken on day 0 of AZD1222 vaccination. The receptors derive from an adult in good health. CDR3s include the opening cysteine and the closing phenylalanine or tryptophan. A D gene is named only where the DNA matches it firmly. Not all rows give a size; the values are once, few, many and, for expanded clones, a class.

TRBV5-5	TRBJ2-2	.	.	16	TGTGCCAGCAGCTTTCTAGACAGAACGAACACCGGGGAGCTGTTTTTT	CASSFLDRTNTGELFF
TRBV6-2/TRBV6-3	TRBJ1-1	TRBD1	.	15	TGTGCCAGCAGTTGGCCCTACAGGGGAAACACTGAAGCTTTCTTT	CASSWPYRGNTEAFF
TRBV30	TRBJ1-1	.	.	11	TGTGCCTGGATTCGATTCTCTGACGCTTTCTTT	CAWIRFSDAFF
TRBV13	TRBJ2-1	.	.	14	TGTGCCACACGGCAACCCAGCTCCTACAATGAGCAGTTCTTC	CATRQPSSYNEQFF
TRBV5-1	TRBJ1-1	.	.	15	TGCGCCAGCAGCTTGCCCAAGGGGGAGAACACTGAAGCTTTCTTT	CASSLPKGENTEAFF
TRBV5-1	TRBJ2-2	TRBD2	.	17	TGCGCCAGCAGCTCGCTAGCGGGAGAAGTTAGGACCGGGGAGCTGTTTTTT	CASSSLAGEVRTGELFF
TRBV6-5	TRBJ1-3	.	.	13	TGTGCCAGCAGTTCCCACTCTGGAAACACCATATATTTT	CASSSHSGNTIYF
TRBV6-5	TRBJ2-5	.	.	11	TGTGCCAGCAGCCCCCCGGGGACCCAGTACTTC	CASSPPGTQYF
TRBV30	TRBJ2-1	.	.	13	TGTGCCGGGGACCTAGCTGACTACAATGAGCAGTTCTTC	CAGDLADYNEQFF
TRBV6-5	TRBJ1-2	.	.	13	TGTGCCAGCAGTTACGTGGGGAGGGGTGGCTACACCTTC	CASSYVGRGGYTF
TRBV5-6	TRBJ1-5	.	.	14	TGTGCCAGCAGCTTTCGGGGTAGCAATCAGCCCCAGCATTTT	CASSFRGSNQPQHF
TRBV28	TRBJ1-2	.	.	17	TGTGCCAGCAGCCAAACCGGAGGGGAGTATTTGAACTATGGCTACACCTTC	CASSQTGGEYLNYGYTF
TRBV30	TRBJ2-1	TRBD2	.	16	TGTGCCTGGAGTGTACTAGCGGGAGGGACTTACAATGAGCAGTTCTTC	CAWSVLAGGTYNEQFF
TRBV30	TRBJ1-1	.	.	11	TGTGCCTGGGGGCTAGAGGCTGAAGCTTTCTTT	CAWGLEAEAFF
TRBV9	TRBJ1-2	.	.	13	TGTGCCAGCAGCGTAGATAGCAACTATGGCTACACCTTC	CASSVDSNYGYTF
TRBV5-1	TRBJ2-7	TRBD1	.	16	TGCGCCAGCAGCTTGGAACCGGGACAGGGAGGGTACGGGCAGTACTTC	CASSLEPGQGGYGQYF
TRBV12-5	TRBJ1-1	.	.	13	TGTGCTAGTGAGGCGGGGGCCGGGACTGAAGCTTTCTTT	CASEAGAGTEAFF
TRBV7-6	TRBJ1-1	TRBD1	.	15	TGTGCCAGCAGCTACCTGGGACAGGTGAACACTGAAGCTTTCTTT	CASSYLGQVNTEAFF
TRBV7-3	TRBJ1-1	TRBD1	.	14	TGTGCCAGCAGCTCACAGGGGCGGAACACTGAAGCTTTCTTT	CASSSQGRNTEAFF
TRBV19	TRBJ1-2	.	.	14	TGTGCCAGTAGTATAGCCCAAATAGGGTATGGCTACACCTTC	CASSIAQIGYGYTF
TRBV5-1	TRBJ2-7	TRBD1	.	13	TGCGCCAGCAGCTTGAACAGGGGCTACGAGCAGTACTTC	CASSLNRGYEQYF
TRBV27	TRBJ1-6	.	.	14	TGTGCCAGCAGTAGAAGACAGGAGGATTCACCCCTCCACTTT	CASSRRQEDSPLHF
TRBV13	TRBJ2-2	.	.	13	TGTGCCAGCAGACAGGAAAACACCGGGGAGCTGTTTTTT	CASRQENTGELFF
TRBV19	TRBJ2-4	.	.	15	TGTGCCAGTAGTAAAAAGACAGGATCTAGAAACATTCAGTACTTC	CASSKKTGSRNIQYF
TRBV30	TRBJ1-5	TRBD1	once	15	TGTGCCTGGAGTGCGGGACAGCTTAACAATCAGCCCCAGCATTTT	CAWSAGQLNNQPQHF
TRBV7-8	TRBJ2-3	.	.	11	TGTGCCAGCAGCTTAACAGATACGCAGTATTTT	CASSLTDTQYF
TRBV4-1	TRBJ1-2	.	.	16	TGCGCCAGCAGCCAAGCATCAGGACAGCGCGTGTATGGCTACACCTTC	CASSQASGQRVYGYTF
TRBV19	TRBJ2-7	.	.	13	TGTGCCAGTAGTTCGGCAGGCTCTTACGAGCAGTACTTC	CASSSAGSYEQYF
TRBV12-3/TRBV12-4	TRBJ1-2	.	.	12	TGTGCCAGCAGTATCCGAGGAGGTGGCTACACCTTC	CASSIRGGGYTF
TRBV27	TRBJ1-1	.	.	15	TGTGCCAGCAGTTTACCGGACCGTACTAACACTGAAGCTTTCTTT	CASSLPDRTNTEAFF
TRBV3-1/TRBV3-2	TRBJ1-4	.	.	15	TGTGCCAGCAGCCAAGATGGGGCAGGGAATGAAAAACTGTTTTTT	CASSQDGAGNEKLFF
TRBV28	TRBJ2-1	TRBD2	once	17	TGTGCCAGCATCACCTCCTCCCTGGGGGGGGGTCTCAATGAGCAGTTCTTC	CASITSSLGGGLNEQFF
TRBV4-1	TRBJ1-5	TRBD1	.	17	TGCGCCAGCAGCCAATCCCATGGGACAGATAGCAATCAGCCCCAGCATTTT	CASSQSHGTDSNQPQHF
TRBV9	TRBJ2-2	TRBD2	.	16	TGTGCCAGCAGCGCGAGACTAGCGGGAGCCCCCGGGGAGCTGTTTTTT	CASSARLAGAPGELFF
TRBV5-5	TRBJ2-7	.	.	16	TGTGCCAGCAGCTTGGTACCGCAGGGAGAATACTACGAGCAGTACTTC	CASSLVPQGEYYEQYF
TRBV5-1	TRBJ1-1	.	.	15	TGCGCCAGCAGCTTTTCCAACGGGCTGAACACTGAAGCTTTCTTT	CASSFSNGLNTEAFF
TRBV28	TRBJ2-7	.	.	14	TGTGCCAGCAGTTTAGCGGGAAACCTTTACGAGCAGTACTTC	CASSLAGNLYEQYF
TRBV7-8	TRBJ1-1	.	.	15	TGTGCCAGTTATGGGACAAGGGCCCTGGTCACTGAAGCTTTCTTT	CASYGTRALVTEAFF
TRBV28	TRBJ1-4	.	.	13	TGTGCCAGCACCCAGGATGCTAATGAAAAACTGTTTTTT	CASTQDANEKLFF
TRBV15	TRBJ1-3	.	once	15	TGTGCCACCAGCGCCCGAAGAATCGGTGGAAACACCATATATTTT	CATSARRIGGNTIYF
TRBV11-3	TRBJ2-2	.	few	16	TGTGCCAGCAGCTTAGGGTCGGACTTGAACACCGGGGAGCTGTTTTTT	CASSLGSDLNTGELFF
TRBV19	TRBJ1-3	.	once	15	TGTGCCAGTAAAATTAGAGGGAGCTCTGGAAACACCATATATTTT	CASKIRGSSGNTIYF
TRBV29-1	TRBJ1-1	.	.	13	TGCAGCGTTCATTACTCCTATGGGGAATCGGCTTTCTTT	CSVHYSYGESAFF
TRBV12-5	TRBJ2-1	TRBD2	.	13	TGTGCTAGTGGCCGGGGGGGCTTAAATGAGCAGTTCTTC	CASGRGGLNEQFF
TRBV18	TRBJ1-2	TRBD1	once	17	TGTGCCAGCTCACCACCGAAGGGGGCCTCAGCTAACTATGGCTACACCTTC	CASSPPKGASANYGYTF
TRBV27	TRBJ2-1	.	.	12	TGTGCCAGCAGCCAACTCTACAATGAGCAGTTCTTC	CASSQLYNEQFF
TRBV3-1/TRBV3-2	TRBJ2-1	TRBD2	.	15	TGTGCCAGCAGCGACGGGACTAGCGGGCGGTCTGAGCAGTTCTTC	CASSDGTSGRSEQFF
TRBV6-4	TRBJ2-1	.	.	14	TGTGCCAGCAGCCGAGGACCGGCGGAGAATGAGCAGTTCTTC	CASSRGPAENEQFF
TRBV6-2/TRBV6-3	TRBJ1-5	TRBD1	.	15	TGTGCCAGCAGTGGGGACAGGGGAAGGCATCAGCCCCAGCATTTT	CASSGDRGRHQPQHF
TRBV5-1	TRBJ1-1	.	.	14	TGCGCCAGCAGCCCGCGGGGGGAGGTGCCTGAAGCTTTCTTT	CASSPRGEVPEAFF
TRBV5-1	TRBJ1-1	.	once	15	TGCGCCAGCAGCTTGGGCCCAAGCTCAGACACTGAAGCTTTCTTT	CASSLGPSSDTEAFF
TRBV18	TRBJ1-2	.	.	17	TGTGCCAGCTCACCACCGGAGAATGCGAGGAGTGACTATGGCTACACCTTC	CASSPPENARSDYGYTF